Sequencing of this T cell receptor (beta chain) was carried out in a study of blood T cell repertoires in COVID-19. Study in general: COVID-19 samples, acute and convalescent, were from the United States, Italy and Spain. T cells, B-cell-depleted T cells, or PBMCs provided the cDNA or gDNA that served as material.

Trimming removed 3 bases from V and 4 bases from J; junction bases left unmatched: 6. CDR1 and CDR2 (germline): MGHDK, SYGVNS. The CDR3 consists of 15 residues. TCRdb's table, derived via immunoSEQ multiplex PCR, lists solely in-frame clones and lacks some. The data contain just over 300,000 clones, around 92% of them singletons. While infection was still active, Seattle patients were enrolled and then followed longitudinally. The gene calls are TRBV25-1 and TRBJ1-2; 9 nucleotides align to TRBD1. The source is a woman aged 25 to 39 with COVID-19, enrolled during active disease. The source material was peripheral blood. The CDR3 here is CASSDWTGVTYGYTF. Here the CDR3 DNA reads TGTGCCAGCAGTGACTGGACAGGGGTGACCTATGGCTACACCTTC.